Presented here are 14 T cell receptor beta chains from one specimen sequenced in a study of T cell changes during pregnancy in multiple sclerosis (dated by TCRdb to the late 2010s). Library preparation was by the immunoSEQ multiplex PCR assay. The table was pulled from immuneACCESS by TCRdb, which kept in-frame rearrangements only. Such tables lose some clones; where checked, under half of the loss comes from unresolved V genes, and the rest has no known cause. The sample records some 85,000 clones, 90% to 95% of which are singletons. The ten largest clonotypes hold about 0.8% of the sample. The sample consisted of peripheral blood, taken in the second trimester of pregnancy. Source of these receptors: a female donor in good health, enrolled as a control in a pregnancy study.

This chain links TRBV5-1 with TRBJ1-3; D ambiguous. CDR1 is SGHRS and CDR2 is YFSETQ in the germline V gene. The CDR3 runs 14 residues. Trimming took off 4 bases at V and 0 bases at J, with 8 bases between the two ends. CDR3 protein: CASSPGNSGNTIYF. CDR3 nucleotide sequence: TGCGCCAGCAGCCCGGGGAACTCTGGAAACACCATATATTTT.

The chain uses TRBV6-6 and TRBJ1-2; TRBD1 matches 7 bases. V lost 2 bases to trimming and J lost 4 bases; unmatched junction nucleotides: 4. The CDR3 has 14 amino acids. The germline V gene has CDR1 MNHNY and CDR2 SVGAGI (reference sequence). Here the CDR3 reads CASSYDGQAYGYTF. The CDR3 DNA reads as TGTGCCAGCAGTTACGATGGACAGGCCTATGGCTACACCTTC.

The chain is built from TRBV15 and TRBJ1-1; TRBD1 is a possible D gene (6 bases). The CDR3 loop spans 14 amino acids. The V gene lost 1 base and the J gene lost 4 bases, with 10 bases spanning the gap. Looked up from germline, CDR1 is LNHNV and CDR2 is YYDKDF (reference sequence). The CDR3 spells CATSRVAGATEAFF. CDR3 in DNA: TGTGCCACCAGCAGAGTGGCGGGGGCCACTGAAGCTTTCTTT.

In its sample, this clone was seen a few times. The V call is TRBV5-6, the J call TRBJ2-1; D uncertain. This CDR3 spans 11 amino acids. Germline V gene lookup returns CDR1 SGHDT and CDR2 YYEEEE. The germline V and J ends were trimmed by 2 bases and 9 bases, with 6 bases remaining between them. Here the CDR3 DNA reads TGTGCCAGCAGCTTTGAGTTTGAGCAGTTCTTC. Translation gives CASSFEFEQFF.

The rearrangement joins TRBV6-1 to TRBJ1-1; no reliable D call. The CDR3 loop spans 12 amino acids. V was clipped by 6 bases and J by 6 bases, with 11 bases between them. CDR1 and CDR2 (germline): MNHNS, SASEGT. CDR3 coding DNA: TGTGCCAGCAGGGAACCAATTGCTGAAGCTTTCTTT. It is translated as CASREPIAEAFF.

This clone appeared a single time. V usage is TRBV5-6 and J usage is TRBJ2-1, with D possibly TRBD2 on 6 matching bases. This CDR3 region has 14 residues. The V gene's germline CDR1 is SGHDT and CDR2 YYEEEE. V lost 0 bases and J lost 5, with 9 bases in between. In nucleotides, the CDR3 is TGTGCCAGCAGCTTGGGGGGGGTAAACAATGAGCAGTTCTTC. Residues: CASSLGGVNNEQFF.

The V call is TRBV19, the J call TRBJ1-6; 7 bases match TRBD1. Per the germline V gene, CDR1 is LNHDA and CDR2 is SQIVND (reference sequence). This CDR3 has 18 amino acids. V trimming: 4 bases; J trimming: 4 bases; junction bases outside the gene matches: 13. Written as DNA, the CDR3 is TGTGCCAGTAGTAATTTTGGGGGCGGGACAGATTATAATTCACCCCTCCACTTT. Translated, it gives CASSNFGGGTDYNSPLHF. The full variable domain, with the rest looked up from reference TRBV19 and TRBJ1-6, is DGGITQSPKYLFRKEGQNVTLSCEQNLNHDAMYWYRQDPGQGLRLIYYSQIVNDFQKGDIAEGYSVSREKKESFPLTVTSAQKNPTAFYLCASSNFGGGTDYNSPLHFGNGTRLTVT.

This rearrangement joins TRBV9 to TRBJ1-5, with no clear D. V gave up 0 bases and J gave up 5 bases, with 6 bases separating them. The CDR3 has 13 residues. Germline CDR1 and CDR2: SGDLS and YYNGEE. The CDR3 sequence is CASSVDGDQPQHF. As DNA, the CDR3 is TGTGCCAGCAGCGTAGACGGGGATCAGCCCCAGCATTTT. Filled out from reference TRBV9 and TRBJ1-5, the complete variable domain reads DSGVTQTPKHLITATGQRVTLRCSPRSGDLSVYWYQQSLDQGLQFLIQYYNGEERAKGNILERFSAQQFPDLHSELNLSSLELGDSALYFCASSVDGDQPQHFGDGTRLSIL.

The chain recombines TRBV19 with TRBJ2-1; 10 nucleotides line up with TRBD1. Trimming removed 7 bases from V and 0 bases from J; junction bases left unmatched: 6. This CDR3 is built from 16 residues. The germline CDR1 and CDR2 sequences are LNHDA and SQIVND (reference sequence). The CDR3 sequence is CASTEDRGNSYNEQFF. The CDR3 nucleotides are TGTGCCAGTACAGAGGACAGGGGGAACTCCTACAATGAGCAGTTCTTC.

The chain combines TRBV29-1 with TRBJ2-7, with TRBD2 identical over 9 bases. Per the germline V gene, CDR1 is SQVTM and CDR2 is ANQGSEA. This CDR3 contains 13 residues. J gave up 4 bases and V 6 bases, and 7 bases lay outside the gene matches. The CDR3 spells CSVLSGGHYEQYF. CDR3 bases: TGCAGCGTACTTAGCGGGGGCCATTACGAGCAGTACTTC.

V gene TRBV5-4 combines with J gene TRBJ2-2, with TRBD1 identical over 9 bases. Germline V gives CDR1 SGHNT, CDR2 YYREEE (reference sequence). Trimming cost V 0 bases and J 6 bases; bases outside gene matches: 6. CDR3 length: 16 amino acids. This CDR3 is CASSLGVQGAPGELFF. CDR3 DNA sequence: TGTGCCAGCAGCTTGGGAGTACAGGGGGCGCCCGGGGAGCTGTTTTTT.

The V and J genes are TRBV15 and TRBJ1-3; 7 nucleotides line up with TRBD1. Looked up from germline, CDR1 is LNHNV and CDR2 is YYDKDF (reference sequence). The CDR3 length is 17 residues. After removal of 1 base from V and 3 bases from J, the junction contained 9 bases not matched to a gene. CDR3 amino acids: CATSRGEDRAFGNTIYF. The CDR3 DNA is TGTGCCACCAGCAGAGGGGAAGACAGGGCATTTGGAAACACCATATATTTT.

The chain carries TRBV27 and TRBJ1-1; D ambiguous. V lost 6 bases to trimming and J lost 5 bases, with 7 bases between them. The CDR3 sequence is 11 residues long. The germline V gene has CDR1 MNHEY and CDR2 SMNVEV (reference sequence). The CDR3 sequence is CASSGGTEAFF. In nucleotides, the CDR3 is TGTGCCAGCAGCGGAGGTACTGAAGCTTTCTTT.

CDR3 protein: CASSLTGLIYEQYF. The CDR3 bases are TGCGCCAGCAGCTTGACGGGTTTAATCTACGAGCAGTACTTC. V gene TRBV5-1 combines with J gene TRBJ2-7; D not certain. V lost 1 base and J lost 3, with 11 bases in between. This CDR3 spans 14 amino acids. The germline gives CDR1 SGHRS, CDR2 YFSETQ.